This T cell receptor beta chain was captured by sequencing in a study of T cell responses to AZD1222 COVID-19 vaccine. Clones were read by immunoSEQ multiplex PCR, and TCRdb kept only the in-frame ones, dropping some. The sample carries tens of thousands of clones, around nine tenths recorded once. Findings of the study overall: Clonal diversity was possibly underestimated, and white British individuals and females predominated among donors. Distributed over spike, vaccine-associated CD4 TCRs predominated at 160-218 and 743-854.

On this clone: Antigen specificity is unknown.

Both about-4-week and about-12-week second-dose recipients were combined. Germline V lookup: CDR1 SGHNT, CDR2 YYREEE (reference sequence). V lost 6 bases and J lost 6, with 19 bases in between. The CDR3 spans 14 residues. The rearrangement uses TRBV5-4 and TRBJ2-7, with D tentatively TRBD1 or TRBD2 (6 bases each). The material sequenced was peripheral blood, taken 28 days after the second AZD1222 dose. The TCR sequence derives from an adult who received the AZD1222 COVID-19 vaccine. The CDR3 here is CASTLGGAGSEQYF. In nucleotides, the CDR3 is TGTGCCAGCACCCTGGGGGGCGCTGGGTCCGAGCAGTACTTC.